The present T cell receptor (beta chain) was sequenced within a study of cytomegalovirus exposure and HLA in healthy donors. Study results and limitations: In a later analysis, TCR beta V- and J-gene trimming showed a link to a missense DCLRE1C variant. A later analysis by the authors found several of the most significant clusters apparently linked to common viral pathogens. Among CMV-associated TCR beta chains, most appeared HLA-restricted in a later analysis.

PCR amplification relied on 60 Vbeta primers (plus 13 Jbeta primers). Authors' processing steps: Later, an analysis found 75 million to 90 million unique TCR beta chains, and approximately 10 million of these were shared. TCRdb keeps only in-frame clones here, not all; method: immunoSEQ multiplex PCR. D and trimming come from the DNA, and the V and J calls and clone size come from that table. The sample has approximately 150,000 clones; nearly 80% are singletons. Points on this clone: Its antigen is as yet unknown.

Trimming took 1 base from V and 3 from J, leaving 9 bases between them. Germline V gives CDR1 MNHNS, CDR2 SASEGT. The CDR3 consists of 14 residues. The chain employs TRBV6-1 and TRBJ1-2, with D maybe TRBD1 (5 bases). Specimen: PBMCs. The TCR originated in a woman aged 40 to 49 in good health and CMV-seronegative. Here the CDR3 reads CASSEEVRDYGYTF. CDR3 bases: TGTGCCAGCAGTGAAGAGGTCAGGGACTATGGCTACACCTTC.